This T cell receptor (beta chain) emerged from a study of shared clonotypes between healthy human individuals. The protocol was immunoSEQ multiplex PCR, while the TCRdb copy is restricted to in-frame clones and leaves out a portion. The sample contains more than 550,000 clones, around 90% of which appear only once. The naive CD8 subset, CD45RO-negative cells positively selected for CCR7, excluded terminally differentiated effector memory CD45RA+ cells. Per germline, CDR1 LNHDA and CDR2 SQIVND (reference sequence). V was cut by 2 bases and J by 4 bases, with 16 bases left in between. CDR3 length: 16 amino acids.

This TCR was sampled from a young man in good health. Material: naive CD8+ T cells sorted from blood. The chain has TRBV19 and TRBJ2-3, with D possibly matching TRBD1 (6 bases). The chain's CDR3 is CASSIKNRDFADTQYF. CDR3 nucleotide sequence: TGTGCCAGTAGTATAAAGAACAGGGATTTTGCAGATACGCAGTATTTT.